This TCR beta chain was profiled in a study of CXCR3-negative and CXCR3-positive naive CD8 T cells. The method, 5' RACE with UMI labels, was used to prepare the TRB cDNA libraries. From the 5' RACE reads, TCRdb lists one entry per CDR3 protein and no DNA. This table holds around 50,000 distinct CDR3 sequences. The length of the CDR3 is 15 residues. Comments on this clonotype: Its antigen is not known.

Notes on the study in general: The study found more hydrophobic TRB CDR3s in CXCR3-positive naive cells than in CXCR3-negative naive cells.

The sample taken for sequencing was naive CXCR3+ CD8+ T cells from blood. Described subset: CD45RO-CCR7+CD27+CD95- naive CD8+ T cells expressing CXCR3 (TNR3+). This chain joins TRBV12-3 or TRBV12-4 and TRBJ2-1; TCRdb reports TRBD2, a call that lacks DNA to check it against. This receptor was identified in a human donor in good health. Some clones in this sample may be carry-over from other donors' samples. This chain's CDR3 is CASSSTSGGAYEQFF.